The source of this TCR beta chain is a study of human T cells and chemical hapten exposure (dated by TCRdb to the early 2020s). Notes on the research overall: For sensitization, 2% DPC in acetone was applied to a roughly 2 cm by roughly 2 cm area of upper inner arm skin. Some 29 alopecia patients provided blood for TCR sequencing at one to four time points (pre-sensitization, 2, 6 and 24 weeks). Patch tests used Finn chambers with 0.01% DPC on the upper back, scored after 6 days by International Contact Dermatitis Research Group standards. Peripheral blood TCR repertoire changes were tracked in vivo in alopecia patients during primary and secondary sensitization to the hapten diphenylcyclopropenone (DPC). Libraries were pooled for sequencing, and per-sample TCR yields varied mainly because of small differences in library volumes within the pool. Blood samples were taken from patients before sensitization (week 0) and then at 2, 6 and about 24 weeks after DPC sensitization. Weekly therapeutic DPC doses were additionally applied to the scalp of patients throughout the roughly 24-week study period. The patient cohort, mostly female, included alopecia areata with under or over 50% scalp involvement, alopecia totalis and alopecia universalis.

The V end loses 0 bases and the J end loses 9 bases, and a stretch of 3 bases separates them. For CDR1 and CDR2, the germline V gene lists SGHDN and FVKESK. Including cysteine and phenylalanine, the CDR3 has 11 amino acids. The retained sequence is limited to the CDR3, 33 bases, with the frame set at the first base. What the authors observed across the whole study: DPC sensitization did not change how many TCRs were above 1 in 1000 frequency, and no evidence was found of alterations in global repertoire structure. Alopecia, a presumed autoimmune disease, was present in all patients, so the immune response of the patients might differ from that of healthy individuals. Patch test score correlated positively with the number of PT1 expanded TCRs, reaching significance at thresholds 8, 16 and 32 but not at 4. Expanded TCRs formed significantly more large CDR3 similarity clusters than pre-sensitization or healthy control sets, consistent with antigen-driven responses. After repeated subsampling, the strength of the expansion versus patch-test correlation and the threshold at which it became significant changed.

This clonotype was found many times. Its antigen is unknown. Within one base of it there is no much larger clone, and no base qualities were kept. Library preparation employed RACE. Reads for this sample came from a NextSeq 500. During library preparation, unique molecular identifiers were attached to individual cDNA molecules so that TCRs could be counted in a quantitative, reproducible way. From each blood RNA sample, both TCR alpha and TCR beta chains were sequenced. The original methods were these. The median number of TCRs per sample was around 100,000, ranging from 23,224 to 690,600. V, J and CDR3 annotation of the TCR reads was carried out using the Decombinator software suite. For PS versus PT1 abundance plots, all samples were subsampled to the same number of TCRs (28,000). TCRs were defined as expanded if absent before sensitization and observed at least eight times at the 2-week time point. Through fastp at Q25 and MiXCR, TCRdb rebuilt clones from the public reads, retaining in-frame beta chains. Every distinct CDR3 protein forms one entry, paired with its most common genes and DNA. The V and J calls were determined by TCRdb, not by the authors. The sample table records fewer than 95,000 distinct CDR3 sequences; 9.5% to 11% of these occur just once. Roughly 2.3% of the sample is held by the ten biggest clonotypes.

Taken with the paper, the label for time point translates to: patch test 2, 6 weeks after DPC sensitization. The meaning of the sample's treatment or condition label: therapeutic diphenylcyclopropenone sensitization with weekly scalp DPC. At every patch-test visit, the blood draw took place before the patch test was put on. Patients were eligible if aged 18 to 70, diagnosed with alopecia and judged suitable for DPC therapy, and pregnant patients were excluded. Unfractionated whole blood was collected in Tempus Blood RNA tubes, and total RNA was extracted from that blood. Material: whole blood, obtained in connection with sensitization to the hapten diphenylcyclopropenone (DPC). This TCR was recovered from a man aged 35 to 55 with alopecia areata. Some clones in this sample may be carry-over from other donors' samples. This sequence uses TRBV14 and TRBJ1-5; no D gene call is confident. The CDR3 corresponds to CASSQDGPQHF. The sequenced DNA: TGTGCCAGCAGCCAAGATGGGCCCCAGCATTTT.